One sample yielded the 17 T cell receptor beta chains listed below, sequenced in a study of blood T cell repertoires in COVID-19. Method: immunoSEQ multiplex PCR; TCRdb's copy keeps in-frame clones and lacks some. The table shows over 300,000 clones, with around 86% occurring only once. The sample comprised PBMCs or T cells enriched from blood (not recorded which). The receptor source for this set is a woman younger than 30 who had recovered from COVID-19.

This chain links TRBV10-1 with TRBJ2-3, with 9 positions matching TRBD2. This CDR3 comprises 17 residues. The germline CDR1 and CDR2 sequences are WNHNN and SYGVQD (reference sequence). Trimming removed 4 bases from V and 3 bases from J; junction bases left unmatched: 11. The CDR3 sequence: CASSASGGAGGTDTQYF. CDR3 sequence (DNA): TGCGCCAGCAGTGCCTCGGGAGGAGCGGGAGGTACAGATACGCAGTATTTT.

V gene TRBV4-1 combines with J gene TRBJ1-1; TRBD1 agrees at 9 bases. The CDR3 consists of 13 residues. Losses at the gene ends were 2 bases for V and 7 bases for J; bases not matched to a gene: 2. CDR1 and CDR2 (germline): MGHRA, YSYEKL. The DNA for the CDR3 is TGCGCCAGCAGCCAAACAGGGGGCTATGAAGCTTTCTTT. The encoded protein is CASSQTGGYEAFF.

The V gene is TRBV7-2, the J gene TRBJ2-7; TRBD2 agrees at 9 bases. CDR3 length equals 15 residues. CDR1 and CDR2 (germline): SGHTA, FQGNSA. The junction had 3 bases not matched to a gene; V was cut back by 3 bases and J by 0 bases. The CDR3 DNA reads TGTGCCAGCAGCTTTCCGACTAGCGGCTCCTACGAGCAGTACTTC. Amino acids: CASSFPTSGSYEQYF.

This rearrangement joins TRBV29-1 to TRBJ1-2, with 10 positions matching TRBD1. The germline V gene has CDR1 SQVTM and CDR2 ANQGSEA. The V segment lost 1 base and the J segment 2 bases; nucleotides outside the gene matches: 4. CDR3 length: 15 amino acids. The CDR3 DNA is TGCAGCGTTGAAGGGGGGGGACAGGGGAACTATGGCTACACCTTC. It yields the protein CSVEGGGQGNYGYTF.

The chain has TRBV11-2 and TRBJ1-2; 9 bases line up with TRBD1. This CDR3 contains 16 residues. Germline-derived CDR1 and CDR2 are SGHAT and FQNNGV. Trimming took 0 bases from V and 4 from J; bases not matched to a gene: 6. This CDR3 reads CASSLELRQGGYGYTF. The CDR3 DNA is TGTGCCAGCAGCTTAGAATTAAGACAGGGGGGCTATGGCTACACCTTC. The entire variable domain, with the rest obtained from reference TRBV11-2 and TRBJ1-2, is as follows: EAGVAQSPRYKIIEKRQSVAFWCNPISGHATLYWYQQILGQGPKLLIQFQNNGVVDDSQLPKDRFSAERLKGVDSTLKIQPAKLEDSAVYLCASSLELRQGGYGYTFGSGTRLTVV.

This clone has only one observation. This sequence joins TRBV11-2 and TRBJ1-1; D not certain. The germline CDR1 and CDR2 sequences are SGHAT and FQNNGV. The CDR3 covers 14 residues. The ends were cut back, 5 bases at V and 4 bases at J, with 14 bases in the middle. The CDR3 DNA is TGTGCCAGCAGCCCCTGGTATGGGAGCACTGAAGCTTTCTTT. Protein: CASSPWYGSTEAFF.

The chain couples TRBV7-3 to TRBJ2-7; D is undetermined. The CDR3 runs 13 residues. Germline V gene sequence: CDR1 SGHTA, CDR2 FQGTGA. The germline V and J ends were trimmed by 2 bases and 0 bases, with 5 bases remaining between them. The CDR3 is CASSLGPSYEQYF. The CDR3 DNA reads TGTGCCAGCAGCTTAGGCCCCTCCTACGAGCAGTACTTC.

The chain has TRBV5-1 and TRBJ2-2; 8 bases fit TRBD1. V shed 1 base and J 5 bases; nucleotides not matched to a gene: 7. The CDR3 extends over 16 amino acids. Germline CDR1 SGHRS, CDR2 YFSETQ. CDR3 amino acids: CASSLSQGAGTGELFF. DNA of the CDR3: TGCGCCAGCAGCTTGAGCCAGGGGGCGGGGACCGGGGAGCTGTTTTTT.

This clone was counted a few times. This chain links TRBV12-3 or TRBV12-4 with TRBJ1-2; no firm D call. Trimming stripped 6 bases from V and 2 bases from J, with 4 bases between. The length of the CDR3 is 11 residues. The CDR3 sequence is CASRQNYGYTF. CDR3 nucleotides: TGTGCCAGCAGACAGAACTATGGCTACACCTTC.

The J gene is TRBJ2-3, the V gene TRBV29-1, with D perhaps TRBD1 (5 bases). The germline V gene has CDR1 SQVTM and CDR2 ANQGSEA. The CDR3 loop spans 12 amino acids. The V end was cut by 3 bases, the J end by 5 bases, with 9 bases between. The DNA of the CDR3 is TGCAGCGTTGACAGGGCTGGAGATACGCAGTATTTT. It yields the protein CSVDRAGDTQYF.

This chain joins TRBV13 and TRBJ1-2; D is undetermined. The CDR3 is made up of 16 amino acids. Germline CDR1 is PRHDT and CDR2 is FYEKMQ (reference sequence). Trimming removed 4 bases at V and 0 bases at J, with 15 bases between. CDR3 loop: CASSSFGRDTNYGYTF. As DNA, the CDR3 is TGTGCCAGCAGCTCCTTTGGGCGGGATACTAACTATGGCTACACCTTC.

This clone showed up just a few times. The chain carries TRBV27 and TRBJ1-6; D may be TRBD1 (6 bases). The length of the CDR3 is 13 residues. Germline-derived CDR1 and CDR2 are MNHEY and SMNVEV (reference sequence). The V end was cut by 3 bases, the J end by 13 bases, with 13 bases between. The CDR3 DNA reads as TGTGCCAGCAGTTTCGAAAGGACAGCCCCCCTCCACTTT. Protein: CASSFERTAPLHF.

This sequence joins TRBV7-6 and TRBJ2-1; 7 bases line up with TRBD1. The junction had 5 bases not matched to a gene; V was cut back by 0 bases and J by 9 bases. The germline V gene encodes CDR1 SGHVS and CDR2 FNYEAQ. This CDR3 is built from 14 residues. This chain's CDR3 is CASSLAGQDPEQFF. The CDR3 DNA sequence: TGTGCCAGCAGCTTAGCCGGACAGGACCCTGAGCAGTTCTTC.

The chain carries TRBV12-3 or TRBV12-4 and TRBJ1-1, with D perhaps matching TRBD1 (5 bases). The germline V and J ends were trimmed by 3 bases and 7 bases, with 9 bases remaining between them. This CDR3 comprises 12 residues. CDR3 in amino acids: CASSFQGREAFF. The CDR3 nucleotides read TGTGCCAGCAGTTTTCAGGGTCGTGAAGCTTTCTTT.

This chain joins TRBV4-1 and TRBJ1-5; D is possibly TRBD1 (6 bases). The CDR3 loop spans 16 amino acids. CDR1 and CDR2 (germline): MGHRA, YSYEKL. V lost 5 bases, J lost 3 bases, and 17 bases lay in between. The CDR3, as DNA: TGCGCCAGCAGCACCCAAGTGGGGACACTCAATCAGCCCCAGCATTTT. Amino acid sequence: CASSTQVGTLNQPQHF.

The chain uses TRBV19 and TRBJ1-5; D might be TRBD1 (5 bases). The CDR3 extends over 14 amino acids. Trimming left V 3 bases short and J 3 bases short, with 9 bases between. Germline V CDR1 and CDR2: LNHDA, SQIVND (reference sequence). CDR3 amino acids: CASSITGHNQPQHF. The CDR3 DNA reads TGTGCCAGTAGTATTACCGGACACAATCAGCCCCAGCATTTT. Combining the CDR3 with reference TRBV19 and TRBJ1-5 gives the whole variable domain DGGITQSPKYLFRKEGQNVTLSCEQNLNHDAMYWYRQDPGQGLRLIYYSQIVNDFQKGDIAEGYSVSREKKESFPLTVTSAQKNPTAFYLCASSITGHNQPQHFGDGTRLSIL.

The CDR3 here is CASSLGQLQLAQETQYF. The CDR3 DNA sequence: TGTGCCAGCAGCTTAGGACAGCTCCAGCTGGCCCAAGAGACCCAGTACTTC. V gene TRBV7-9 combines with J gene TRBJ2-5, with D possibly being TRBD1 (5 bases). The V gene lost 1 base and the J gene lost 1 base, with 16 bases spanning the gap. CDR1 and CDR2 from the germline V gene are SEHNR and FQNEAQ (reference sequence). The CDR3 extends over 17 amino acids.